Each of the 5 T cell receptor beta chains below was sequenced from the same sample in a study of blood T cell repertoires in COVID-19 (dated by TCRdb to the early 2020s). Libraries were built with the immunoSEQ multiplex PCR assay. The table was pulled from immuneACCESS by TCRdb, which kept in-frame rearrangements only. Such tables lose some clones; where checked, under half of the loss comes from unresolved V genes, and the rest has no known cause. For this sample the table gives fewer than 200,000 clones, of which 80% were detected only once. Jointly, the top ten make up around 6.9% of the sample. The sample consisted of peripheral blood. The receptors were gathered from a man aged 55 to 69 with acute or convalescent COVID-19.

In this sample, this clone turned up once. The chain employs TRBV12-5 and TRBJ2-4; no definite D call. The V end was cut by 0 bases, the J end by 3 bases, with 24 bases between. Germline-derived CDR1 and CDR2 are LGHNT and FRNRAP. This CDR3 has 20 residues. The CDR3 region is CASGLVLFEQFSLGKNIQYF. CDR3 bases: TGTGCTAGTGGTTTGGTACTTTTTGAACAGTTCTCCTTAGGCAAAAACATTCAGTACTTC.

The chain uses TRBV12-3 or TRBV12-4 and TRBJ1-5; D is undetermined. The V end was cut by 7 bases, the J end by 7 bases, with 11 bases between. This CDR3 is 12 amino acids long. CDR3 DNA sequence: TGTGCCAGCACTATGGGAGGCCAGCCCCAGCATTTT. It encodes CASTMGGQPQHF.

The chain joins TRBV9 to TRBJ2-1; 8 bases map to TRBD2. J was trimmed by 0 bases and V by 4 bases; bases with no gene match: 6. Germline CDR1 reads SGDLS; CDR2 reads YYNGEE. This CDR3 is built from 16 residues. The CDR3 sequence: CASSKSGRGSYNEQFF. The DNA of the CDR3 is TGTGCCAGCAGCAAAAGCGGGAGAGGCTCCTACAATGAGCAGTTCTTC.

The rearrangement joins TRBV19 to TRBJ2-2, with 7 nucleotides matching TRBD2. Trimming cost V 2 bases and J 3 bases; bases outside gene matches: 6. Germline V CDR1 and CDR2: LNHDA, SQIVND (reference sequence). This CDR3 has 16 amino acids. The CDR3, as DNA: TGTGCCAGTAGTATATCTGGCGGGAGTGACACCGGGGAGCTGTTTTTT. Protein product: CASSISGGSDTGELFF.

V gene TRBV3-1 (or the pseudogene TRBV3-2) combines with J gene TRBJ1-2; TRBD1 agrees at 7 bases. Germline loops: CDR1 LGHDT, CDR2 YNNKEL (reference sequence). V lost 0 bases, J lost 4 bases, and 11 bases stayed unmatched. The CDR3 runs 17 residues. Written as DNA, the CDR3 is TGTGCCAGCAGCCAAGATCGAGCAGGGGGATTCAGCTATGGCTACACCTTC. It yields the protein CASSQDRAGGFSYGYTF.